Included here is one T cell receptor (beta chain) sequence, with context. The antigen remains undetermined. V lost 4 bases to trimming and J lost 6 bases; unmatched junction nucleotides: 18. This CDR3 contains 17 residues. Per germline, CDR1 LGHNA and CDR2 YNFKEQ. Data came from immunoSEQ multiplex PCR; TCRdb stores just in-frame clones and leaves some out. The table shows tens of thousands of clones, with approximately 80% occurring only once. The sample belongs to a study of T cell responses to AZD1222 COVID-19 vaccine. Overall study results and limits: Repertoire sampling was restricted to post-peak T cell response timepoints. Donor demographics were predominantly white British with a female majority; clonal diversity may be underestimated. Two doses of AZD1222 preceded a rise in Spike-specific TCR breadth and depth.

The sequences come from peripheral blood, collected 28 days after the second dose of the MenACWY control vaccine. J is TRBJ2-7 and V is TRBV4-2; TRBD1 aligns across 7 bases. The receptor's source is an adult who received the MenACWY meningococcal vaccine as a control. The CDR3 nucleotides read TGTGCCAGCAGCCTCCTGGAAGCTTCCGACAGGGCAAGCGAGCAGTACTTC. It encodes CASSLLEASDRASEQYF.